This T cell receptor beta chain was retrieved from a study of T cell repertoires in cytomegalovirus infection. TCRdb processed the reads anew with MiXCR; each CDR3 protein has one entry. This table has about 900,000 distinct CDR3 sequences, approximately 31% appearing once. Germline V gene data show CDR1 as LGHNA and CDR2 as YSLEER. The CDR3 is 15 residues long. The V and J ends lost 3 bases and 0 bases respectively, with 8 bases between them. This clonotype came up a few times. As yet, its antigen is unknown. The sequencing used cultured CD8+ T cells from PBMCs, collected from culture after CMV antigen stimulation. The receptor's source is a human donor in good health (CMV status not recorded). Some clones in this sample may be carry-over from other donors' samples. The chain is built from TRBV4-3 and TRBJ2-2; D is perhaps TRBD1 (5 bases). CDR3 in DNA: TGCGCCAGCAGCCAGTTCAGGGCGAACACCGGGGAGCTGTTTTTT. Residues: CASSQFRANTGELFF.